This passage covers 9 T cell receptor beta chains from one sample sequenced in a study of T cell responses to AZD1222 COVID-19 vaccine (dated by TCRdb to the early 2020s). The sample's time point label, decoded: about 28 days (+/-7) after the second vaccine dose. The library was prepared using the immunoSEQ multiplex PCR assay. What TCRdb holds here is the immuneACCESS table cut down to in-frame rearrangements. Part of the clones is not present; checked against another copy, under half of the missing clones reflect an unresolved V gene, and the others are unexplained. The sample contains 20,000 to 30,000 clones, roughly nine tenths of them found a single time. The ten largest make up about 8% of the sample. Sequencing used peripheral blood, obtained 28 days after the second AZD1222 dose. These TCRs come from an adult who received the AZD1222 COVID-19 vaccine.

Only one count was recorded for this clone. As DNA, the CDR3 is TGTGCCAGCAGCGTAGGTCCTAGCGGGAGTACCACCGGGGAGCTGTTTTTT. Its translation: CASSVGPSGSTTGELFF. V usage is TRBV9 and J usage is TRBJ2-2, with TRBD2 identical over 10 bases. The CDR3 totals 17 residues. The junction had 6 bases not matched to a gene; V was cut back by 0 bases and J by 4 bases. CDR1 and CDR2 (germline): SGDLS, YYNGEE. Filled out from reference TRBV9 and TRBJ2-2, the complete variable domain reads DSGVTQTPKHLITATGQRVTLRCSPRSGDLSVYWYQQSLDQGLQFLIQYYNGEERAKGNILERFSAQQFPDLHSELNLSSLELGDSALYFCASSVGPSGSTTGELFFGEGSRLTVL.

The chain employs TRBV25-1 and TRBJ1-6; a possible D gene is TRBD1 (5 bases). The CDR3 is 15 residues long. The V end lost 5 bases, the J end lost 6 bases, and 14 bases lay between the germline ends. Germline values: CDR1 MGHDK, CDR2 SYGVNS. The CDR3 protein is CASSTPRGINSPLHF. DNA for the CDR3: TGTGCCAGCAGTACCCCACGGGGGATTAATTCACCCCTCCACTTT.

V usage is TRBV2 and J usage is TRBJ1-2; TRBD1 matches at 9 bases. The CDR3 is 14 amino acids. Germline values: CDR1 SNHLY, CDR2 FYNNEI. V lost 2 bases to trimming and J lost 8 bases; unmatched junction nucleotides: 6. The CDR3 is CASSEMGQGFGYTF. CDR3 DNA: TGTGCCAGCAGTGAAATGGGACAGGGTTTCGGCTACACCTTC.

V and J are TRBV25-1 and TRBJ1-5, with D possibly matching TRBD1 (6 bases). Per germline, CDR1 MGHDK and CDR2 SYGVNS. V shed 2 bases and J shed 6 bases, with 8 bases lying between them. The CDR3 covers 13 residues. The CDR3 DNA follows: TGTGCCAGCAGTGAAGGGGGCGGTCAGCCCCAGCATTTT. Protein sequence: CASSEGGGQPQHF.

This clone was picked up one time. J is TRBJ2-7 and V is TRBV11-2; TRBD2 might be the D (6 bases). The CDR3 runs 15 residues. Trimming pared 4 bases from V and 2 bases from J, leaving 15 bases between. Per the germline V gene, CDR1 is SGHAT and CDR2 is FQNNGV. CDR3 DNA sequence: TGTGCCAGCAGCTCCGGGACTGGATGGGCCTACGAGCAGTACTTC. Amino acid sequence: CASSSGTGWAYEQYF.

This clone was observed a single time. The genes are TRBV4-1 and TRBJ2-2, with D hard to call. Between the trimmed V and J ends, which lost 3 bases and 9 bases, there was a span of 8 bases. CDR3 length: 12 amino acids. Germline-derived CDR1 and CDR2 are MGHRA and YSYEKL. The CDR3, as DNA: TGCGCCAGCAGCCAGCCTTACCGGGAGCTGTTTTTT. This encodes CASSQPYRELFF.

The chain employs TRBV5-4 and TRBJ2-2; D tentatively reads TRBD1 or TRBD2 (6 bases each). Trimming left V 3 bases short and J 2 bases short, with 11 bases between. Germline lookup yields CDR1 SGHNT and CDR2 YYREEE (reference sequence). This CDR3 has 15 amino acids. DNA for the CDR3: TGTGCCAGCAGCTGGGGGGCTGCCAACACCGGGGAGCTGTTTTTT. This encodes CASSWGAANTGELFF.

The rearrangement uses TRBV28 and TRBJ1-4; D is unresolved. Germline V gene sequence: CDR1 MDHEN, CDR2 SYDVKM. Trimming cost V 5 bases and J 3 bases, with 7 bases left between them. The CDR3 consists of 13 residues. The CDR3 nucleotides are TGTGCCAGCAGTGGGCATCCTAATGAAAAACTGTTTTTT. Its protein is CASSGHPNEKLFF.

The chain carries TRBV12-3 or TRBV12-4 and TRBJ2-7; perhaps TRBD1 as D (5 bases). The length of the CDR3 is 13 residues. Trimming shortened V by 3 bases and J by 4 bases, and 10 bases separated the two germline ends. CDR3 sequence: CASSFRAGYEQYF. In nucleotides, the CDR3 is TGTGCCAGCAGTTTTAGGGCAGGGTACGAGCAGTACTTC.